What follows are 4 T cell receptor beta chains derived from one specimen sequenced in a study of T cell repertoires in cytomegalovirus infection. TCRdb fed the reads into MiXCR, producing one record per CDR3 protein. The sample consists of about a million distinct CDR3 sequences, about a third of them appearing once. The antigens for these receptors are not known. Material: cultured CD8+ T cells from PBMCs, obtained from culture after CMV antigen stimulation. The receptors shown here come from a human donor in good health (CMV status not recorded). Some clones in this sample may be carry-over from other donors' samples.

This clonotype was picked up a small number of times. The V gene is TRBV4-2, the J gene TRBJ1-1, with D unresolved. Germline CDR1 is LGHNA and CDR2 is YNFKEQ. Between the trimmed V and J ends, which lost 4 bases and 3 bases, there was a span of 18 bases. The CDR3 sequence is 16 residues long. The CDR3 sequence: CASSPGVLGPYTEAFF. The CDR3 DNA sequence: TGTGCCAGCAGCCCGGGCGTCTTAGGGCCGTACACTGAAGCTTTCTTT.

The chain employs TRBV6-2 or TRBV6-3 and TRBJ1-5; 9 bases align to TRBD1. The CDR3 is made up of 16 amino acids. The germline gives CDR1 MNHEY, CDR2 SVGEGT. V trimming: 6 bases; J trimming: 1 base; junction bases outside the gene matches: 7. In DNA form, the CDR3 reads TGTGCCAGCAGAACCCACAGGGGGCAGAGCAATCAGCCCCAGCATTTT. It specifies CASRTHRGQSNQPQHF.

This clonotype was counted between two and nine times. The V call is TRBV19, the J call TRBJ2-2; possibly TRBD2 for D (6 bases). Trimming cost V 10 bases and J 2 bases, with 11 bases left between them. This CDR3 has 13 residues. CDR1 LNHDA and CDR2 SQIVND come from the germline V gene (reference sequence). The CDR3 loop reads CATGTFNTGELFF. CDR3 nucleotides: TGTGCCACCGGGACTTTTAACACCGGGGAGCTGTTTTTT.

As to this clonotype: Relative to the germline gene, one junction end is altered; a read error may explain this. The rearrangement uses TRBV7-6 and TRBJ1-5, with D tentatively TRBD1 (5 bases). This CDR3 has 13 amino acids. CDR1 is SGHVS, CDR2 FNYEAQ, per germline. CDR3 loop: CVSSLGRGQPQHF. CDR3 DNA: TGTGTCAGCAGCTTAGGTCGGGGGCAGCCCCAGCATTTT.